This T cell receptor beta chain was documented in a study of blood T cells in healthy people across ages. There are many counts of this clonotype. For the second PCR, which ran for 7 to 11 cycles, a sample-barcoded 5' primer and a J-beta primer mix were used. There were at least 2.5 million CDR3-containing paired-end reads obtained from each sample. TCRdb reprocessed the 5' RACE reads with MiXCR, giving one entry per CDR3 protein. The data show over a million distinct CDR3 sequences, about 45% seen once. This receptor was obtained from a woman aged 18-29 years in good health. Sequenced sample: blood.

The CDR3 is CSVGPGLVNEQFF. The DNA of the CDR3 is TGCAGCGTGGGCCCGGGACTAGTCAATGAGCAGTTCTTC. The gene calls are TRBV29-1 and TRBJ2-1, with TRBD2 matching 8 bases. The CDR3 covers 13 residues. The J segment lost 6 bases and the V segment lost 6 bases, leaving 7 bases of the junction unmatched. Germline CDR1 SQVTM, CDR2 ANQGSEA.